The present entry profiles one T cell receptor (beta chain) with its context. This sample was taken from a study of radiotherapy plus CTLA-4 blockade in lung cancer. For the study at large: In about 20% of patients, objective responses were seen; 25% to 40% had disease control.

The data were produced by immunoSEQ multiplex PCR, yet TCRdb's version contains in-frame clones alone and is incomplete. The top ten hold over 20% of the sample, which has some 73,000 clones, 78% seen once. The CDR3 extends over 14 amino acids. Germline assignment: CDR1 KGHSH and CDR2 LQKENI. V shed 3 bases and J 4 bases; nucleotides not matched to a gene: 5. The gene calls are TRBV18 and TRBJ1-2; 7 bases are a match to TRBD1. The input for sequencing was peripheral blood, taken from a patient treated with radiotherapy plus ipilimumab. This receptor was identified in a human donor with non-small cell lung cancer whose response to radiotherapy plus ipilimumab could not be evaluated. Some clones in this sample may be carry-over from other donors' samples. The CDR3 region has the DNA TGTGCCAGCTCACCGCCGGGACAGTTCTATGGCTACACCTTC. Translation gives CASSPPGQFYGYTF.